This entry describes one T cell receptor (beta chain). This sample is drawn from a study of preoperative IRX-2 immunotherapy in early breast cancer. Repertoires were generated with immunoSEQ multiplex PCR, while TCRdb's copy carries only in-frame clones and drops some. The repertoire consists of 20,000 to 30,000 clones, with 85% to 90% occurring once and the leading ten covering roughly 9%. Treatment: preoperative locoregional IRX-2 cytokine immunotherapy. Samples came from a phase Ib trial of preoperative locoregional IRX-2 cytokine immunotherapy. Germline CDR1 reads PRHDT; CDR2 reads FYEKMQ (reference sequence). Trimming stripped 1 base from V and 6 bases from J, with 6 bases between. This CDR3 comprises 13 residues.

The chain couples TRBV13 to TRBJ2-2; weak D call: TRBD1 (6 bases). This material consisted of tumor tissue, taken after IRX-2 immunotherapy. The origin of this receptor is a human donor with breast cancer. The CDR3 DNA follows: TGTGCCAGCAGCTTAGCAGGGGCCGGGGAGCTGTTTTTT. Amino acid sequence: CASSLAGAGELFF.